A single sample is the source of the 15 T cell receptor beta chains below, sequenced in a study of cytotoxic CD8 clonotypes in ibrutinib-treated CLL. TCRdb's table, derived via immunoSEQ multiplex PCR, lists solely in-frame clones and lacks some. The data show about 130,000 clones, about four fifths seen once. Sequencing used PBMCs, obtained after 12 months of ibrutinib treatment. These receptor sequences come from a human donor with chronic lymphocytic leukemia.

J is TRBJ1-1 and V is TRBV30; 8 nucleotides match TRBD1. V shed 4 bases, J shed 4 bases, and the junction held 5 bases outside the gene matches. This CDR3 contains 13 residues. Germline-derived CDR1 and CDR2 are GTSNPN and SVGIG (reference sequence). CDR3 protein: CAWTAQGGTEAFF. Here the CDR3 DNA reads TGTGCCTGGACGGCACAGGGGGGCACTGAAGCTTTCTTT.

The chain uses TRBV6-5 and TRBJ1-1, with TRBD1 matching over 7 bases. Trimming took 7 bases from V and 11 from J; bases not matched to a gene: 13. The CDR3 loop spans 13 amino acids. Germline V gene data show CDR1 as MNHEY and CDR2 as SVGAGI. CDR3 loop: CASTNGEGAKAFF. The CDR3 DNA is TGTGCCAGCACCAACGGGGAGGGGGCGAAGGCTTTCTTT.

The chain employs TRBV6-6 and TRBJ2-2; no clear D. The CDR3 consists of 14 residues. Germline V CDR1 and CDR2: MNHNY, SVGAGI (reference sequence). V dropped 6 bases and J dropped 8 bases, with 16 bases sitting between them. CDR3 bases: TGTGCCAGCAGACCCACCCGCCCCCGAGGGGAGCTGTTTTTT. Translation gives CASRPTRPRGELFF.

The rearrangement links TRBV2 to TRBJ2-7; D uncertain. The CDR3 is 11 amino acids. Trimming took off 2 bases at V and 6 bases at J, with 5 bases between the two ends. Germline-derived CDR1 and CDR2 are SNHLY and FYNNEI. The CDR3 DNA reads TGTGCCAGCAGTGAATATTCCGAGCAGTACTTC. It is translated as CASSEYSEQYF.

The chain links TRBV19 to TRBJ1-5; maybe TRBD1 (5 bases). CDR1 is LNHDA and CDR2 is SQIVND in the germline V gene (reference sequence). With 5 bases removed from V and 4 bases from J, the gap between germline ends came to 9 bases. This CDR3 spans 13 amino acids. CDR3 nucleotide sequence: TGTGCCAGTAGTTGGGGGGTAAATCAGCCCCAGCATTTT. Translating gives CASSWGVNQPQHF.

The chain combines TRBV7-2 with TRBJ1-2; the match to TRBD1 covers 8 bases. The CDR3 contains 16 residues. From germline, CDR1 is SGHTA and CDR2 FQGNSA. Trimming removed 2 bases from V and 4 bases from J; junction bases left unmatched: 9. Written as DNA, the CDR3 is TGTGCCAGCAGCTTATCCGGGACAGGTTCTTCCTATGGCTACACCTTC. Translating gives CASSLSGTGSSYGYTF.

The rearrangement uses TRBV6-6 and TRBJ2-3, with TRBD1 matching over 7 bases. V dropped 7 bases and J dropped 1; count of bases not matched to a gene: 8. CDR1 and CDR2 from the germline V gene are MNHNY and SVGAGI (reference sequence). The CDR3 contains 15 residues. CDR3 DNA sequence: TGTGCCAGCACCAAGACAGGGACACGCACAGATACGCAGTATTTT. This gives the protein CASTKTGTRTDTQYF.

The chain carries TRBV5-5 and TRBJ2-7, with a weak D call TRBD2 (5 bases). Trimming took off 3 bases at V and 4 bases at J, with 11 bases between the two ends. The CDR3 runs to 13 residues. Germline CDR1 reads SGHKS; CDR2 reads YYEKEE (reference sequence). DNA of the CDR3: TGTGCCAGCAGCTGGAGGTCTTCTTACGAGCAGTACTTC. Amino acids: CASSWRSSYEQYF.

V is TRBV7-3 and J is TRBJ1-4; D is unresolved. Germline CDR1 and CDR2: SGHTA and FQGTGA. This CDR3 is built from 13 residues. Between the trimmed V and J ends, which lost 1 base and 8 bases, there was a span of 8 bases. The CDR3 is CASSLRPREKLFF. Written as DNA, the CDR3 is TGTGCCAGCAGCTTAAGGCCCCGGGAAAAACTGTTTTTT.

J is TRBJ2-1 and V is TRBV18; D perhaps matches TRBD1 (6 bases). Between the trimmed V and J ends, which lost 6 bases and 1 base, there was a span of 13 bases. The CDR3 runs to 15 residues. Looked up from germline, CDR1 is KGHSH and CDR2 is LQKENI. CDR3 in DNA: TGTGCCAGCTCTCCATCGCAGGGGTCCTACAATGAGCAGTTCTTC. Translating gives CASSPSQGSYNEQFF.

The rearrangement joins TRBV5-6 to TRBJ2-7, with D perhaps TRBD1 (5 bases). Germline values: CDR1 SGHDT, CDR2 YYEEEE. This CDR3 is built from 14 residues. V was cut by 0 bases and J by 4 bases, with 11 bases left in between. CDR3 residues: CASSLAAGIYEQYF. The CDR3 nucleotides are TGTGCCAGCAGCTTGGCCGCAGGGATTTACGAGCAGTACTTC.

The rearrangement links TRBV9 to TRBJ1-1, with 7 bases lining up with TRBD1. This CDR3 has 19 amino acids. Trimming took 4 bases from V and 0 from J; bases not matched to a gene: 18. Germline CDR1 and CDR2: SGDLS and YYNGEE. In DNA, the CDR3 is TGTGCCAGCAGCCCAGATTCAGGGACAGTTTATTTTATGAACACTGAAGCTTTCTTT. It codes for CASSPDSGTVYFMNTEAFF.

The chain has TRBV5-6 and TRBJ2-7, with D possibly being TRBD1 or TRBD2 (5 bases each). Trimming stripped 3 bases from V and 2 bases from J, with 12 bases between. Germline loops: CDR1 SGHDT, CDR2 YYEEEE. The CDR3 has 14 amino acids. The CDR3 DNA reads TGTGCCAGCAGCTCGGGGACCCGTCCCTACGAGCAGTACTTC. As protein: CASSSGTRPYEQYF.

The chain uses TRBV21-1 and TRBJ2-5. TRBV21-1 is marked as a pseudogene. This CDR3 has 9 amino acids. In DNA, the CDR3 is TGTGCCAGCAGCGCTCGGATAAACTTC. Its protein is CASSARINF.

This sequence joins TRBV30 and TRBJ1-2; D may be TRBD1 (6 bases). Per germline, CDR1 GTSNPN and CDR2 SVGIG (reference sequence). The CDR3 is 14 amino acids. Trimming cost V 3 bases and J 10 bases, with 21 bases left between them. The DNA of the CDR3 is TGTGCCTGGAGAGAATGGGGGGCGCGGGATCTCTACACCTTC. Residues: CAWREWGARDLYTF.